This passage covers 5 T cell receptor beta chains from one sample sequenced in a study of blood T cell repertoires in COVID-19. The repertoire was sequenced with immunoSEQ multiplex PCR; TCRdb's copy has only in-frame clones and lacks some. Among some 140,000 clones listed, around 84% were seen once. Specimen: peripheral blood. The source is an elderly man with acute or convalescent COVID-19.

This sequence joins TRBV6-5 and TRBJ1-2; D remains unclear. Germline CDR1 and CDR2: MNHEY and SVGAGI. This CDR3 is built from 13 residues. V gave up 6 bases and J gave up 0 bases, with 8 bases separating them. For the CDR3, the DNA is TGTGCCAGCAGCAACTTGGCTAACTATGGCTACACCTTC. The encoded protein is CASSNLANYGYTF.

This chain links TRBV7-9 with TRBJ1-4; weak D call: TRBD1 (5 bases). Per germline, CDR1 SEHNR and CDR2 FQNEAQ (reference sequence). This CDR3 is 13 amino acids long. Trimming removed 4 bases at V and 12 bases at J, with 15 bases between. The CDR3 nucleotides are TGTGCCAGCAGCTCCCTACTGGGGGGGGAACTGTTTTTT. Translating gives CASSSLLGGELFF. Combining the CDR3 with reference TRBV7-9 and TRBJ1-4 gives the whole variable domain DTGVSQNPRHKITKRGQNVTFRCDPISEHNRLYWYRQTLGQGPEFLTYFQNEAQLEKSRLLSDRFSAERPKGSFSTLEIQRTEQGDSAMYLCASSSLLGGELFFGSGTQLSVL.

The rearrangement joins TRBV6-6 to TRBJ2-7, with 8 bases lining up with TRBD2. The CDR3 contains 17 residues. After removal of 5 bases from V and 6 bases from J, the junction contained 18 bases not matched to a gene. Germline CDR1 reads MNHNY; CDR2 reads SVGAGI (reference sequence). CDR3 sequence (DNA): TGTGCCAGCAGTCCGAACCGGCGGGGGGTGAAAGTTTCCGAGCAGTACTTC. It specifies CASSPNRRGVKVSEQYF.

This rearrangement joins TRBV5-1 to TRBJ2-2; the match to TRBD1 covers 9 bases. V lost 3 bases, J lost 7 bases, and 4 bases stayed unmatched. The CDR3 loop spans 14 amino acids. Germline assignment: CDR1 SGHRS and CDR2 YFSETQ. The CDR3 coding sequence is TGCGCCAGCAGCTCGGGACAGGGAGGCGGGGAGCTGTTTTTT. It specifies CASSSGQGGGELFF.

The chain links TRBV25-1 to TRBJ2-6, with 11 bases matching TRBD1. J gave up 0 bases and V 6 bases, and 1 base lay outside the gene matches. The CDR3 runs to 16 residues. Germline CDR1 is MGHDK and CDR2 is SYGVNS. DNA of the CDR3: TGTGCCAGCAGGGGGACAGGGGGCTCTGGGGCCAACGTCCTGACTTTC. Its translation: CASRGTGGSGANVLTF.